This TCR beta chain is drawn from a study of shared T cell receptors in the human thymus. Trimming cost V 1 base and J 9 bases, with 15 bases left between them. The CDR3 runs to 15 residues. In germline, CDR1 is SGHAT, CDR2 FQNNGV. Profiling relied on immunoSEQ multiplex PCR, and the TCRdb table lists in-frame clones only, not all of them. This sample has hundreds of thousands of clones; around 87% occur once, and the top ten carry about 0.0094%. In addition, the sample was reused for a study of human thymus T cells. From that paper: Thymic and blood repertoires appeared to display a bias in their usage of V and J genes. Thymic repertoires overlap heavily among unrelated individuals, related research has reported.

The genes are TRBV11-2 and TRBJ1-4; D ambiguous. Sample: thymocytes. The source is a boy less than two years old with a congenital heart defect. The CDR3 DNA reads TGTGCCAGCAGCTTAGCCCCCTTGGACGGGAAAAAACTGTTTTTT. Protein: CASSLAPLDGKKLFF. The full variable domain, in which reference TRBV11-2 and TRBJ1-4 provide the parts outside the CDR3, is EAGVAQSPRYKIIEKRQSVAFWCNPISGHATLYWYQQILGQGPKLLIQFQNNGVVDDSQLPKDRFSAERLKGVDSTLKIQPAKLEDSAVYLCASSLAPLDGKKLFFGSGTQLSVL.